A selection of T cell receptor beta chains follows, all from one sample in a study of T-cell reconstitution after alpha-beta-depleted transplantation in children. TCRdb re-called the PCR reads through MiXCR, storing one row per CDR3 protein. Of some 500,000 distinct CDR3 sequences in the sample, about 30% were seen once. The sequences come from PBMCs from the stem cell graft donor, collected from the stem cell graft. Receptors were obtained from a human donor who donated a stem cell graft to a child with aplastic anemia. The CDR3 runs from the conserved cysteine through the conserved F or W. The order of the fields is V gene, J gene, D gene, clone size, CDR3 protein, CDR3 DNA. The D gene is left open where the match is weak. Clone size, where shown, is once, few, many, or a class for clones that have expanded.

TRBV7-2	TRBJ2-3	-	many	CASSSRLTGSTDTQYF	TGTGCCAGCAGCTCCAGATTGACAGGATCAACAGATACGCAGTATTTT
TRBV15	TRBJ2-1	TRBD2	many	CATSRSGRGSYNEQFF	TGTGCCACCAGCAGGAGCGGGAGGGGCTCCTACAATGAGCAGTTCTTC
TRBV5-1	TRBJ2-2	TRBD2	-	CASSAIGLEAGELFF	TGCGCCAGCAGCGCAATCGGACTAGAGGCCGGGGAGCTGTTTTTT
TRBV5-1	TRBJ2-3	-	few	CASSLALPFGDTQYF	TGCGCCAGCAGCTTGGCCCTGCCCTTCGGGGATACGCAGTATTTT
TRBV9	TRBJ1-1	-	-	CASSVVTGNTEAFF	TGTGCCAGCAGCGTAGTGACGGGGAACACTGAAGCTTTCTTT
TRBV18	TRBJ2-3	TRBD2	-	CASSPLLAGESTDTQYF	TGTGCCAGCTCACCCCTACTAGCGGGAGAGAGCACAGATACGCAGTATTTT
TRBV27	TRBJ2-2	-	-	CASSFQAAYTGELFF	TGTGCCAGCAGTTTCCAGGCGGCGTACACCGGGGAGCTGTTTTTT
TRBV20-1	TRBJ1-5	-	-	CSARKRTRGAQGSNQPQHF	TGCAGTGCTAGAAAACGTACCCGGGGGGCCCAGGGTAGCAATCAGCCCCAGCATTTT
TRBV5-4	TRBJ2-1	TRBD2	-	CASSLLLSGRSNEQFF	TGTGCCAGCAGCTTGTTACTTAGCGGGAGGAGCAATGAGCAGTTCTTC
TRBV7-6	TRBJ2-1	TRBD2	-	CASSLAPGLDNHEQFF	TGTGCCAGCAGCTTAGCACCGGGACTAGATAATCATGAGCAGTTCTTC
TRBV4-3	TRBJ2-6	-	-	CASSQGRGTGANVLTF	TGCGCCAGCAGCCAAGGGAGGGGGACTGGGGCCAACGTCCTGACTTTC
TRBV29-1	TRBJ2-7	-	few	CSVEQGSSYEQYF	TGCAGCGTTGAACAGGGAAGCTCCTACGAGCAGTACTTC
TRBV4-3	TRBJ2-3	-	few	CASSQDGVISDTQYF	TGCGCCAGCAGCCAAGATGGGGTCATTTCAGATACGCAGTATTTT
TRBV14	TRBJ1-1	-	-	CASSARTGWDTEAFF	TGTGCCAGCAGCGCACGCACAGGTTGGGACACTGAAGCTTTCTTT
TRBV12-3/TRBV12-4	TRBJ2-3	TRBD2	once	CASRVSGITDTQYF	TGTGCCAGCAGAGTGAGCGGGATCACAGATACGCAGTATTTT
TRBV29-1	TRBJ1-1	-	few	CSVSPRPGNTEAFF	TGCAGCGTCAGCCCCAGGCCGGGAAACACTGAAGCTTTCTTT
TRBV5-1	TRBJ2-2	TRBD1	few	CASSSGQGGAGELFF	TGCGCCAGCAGCTCCGGACAGGGGGGCGCCGGGGAGCTGTTTTTT
TRBV28	TRBJ1-6	TRBD1	-	CASSLWGGWGQGASPLHF	TGTGCCAGCAGTTTATGGGGTGGATGGGGACAGGGAGCTTCACCCCTCCACTTT
TRBV6-1	TRBJ2-1	-	-	CASTDRYRSSYNEQFF	TGTGCCAGCACTGACAGGTACAGGAGCTCCTACAATGAGCAGTTCTTC
TRBV12-3/TRBV12-4	TRBJ1-4	-	-	CASSFRPRTTNEKLFF	TGTGCCAGCAGTTTCAGGCCGAGAACGACTAATGAAAAACTGTTTTTT
TRBV7-6	TRBJ2-2	-	-	CASSMVATGELFF	TGTGCCAGCAGCATGGTAGCGACCGGGGAGCTGTTTTTT
TRBV3-1	TRBJ2-1	-	-	CASSQDRRPGEQFF	TGTGCCAGCAGCCAAGATCGCCGCCCGGGTGAGCAGTTCTTC
TRBV12-3/TRBV12-4	TRBJ2-1	-	-	CATGPGLGHRNEQFF	TGTGCCACCGGGCCAGGGCTAGGCCATCGGAATGAGCAGTTCTTC
TRBV18	TRBJ2-7	TRBD1	once	CASSMAPQTGGIEQYF	TGTGCCAGCTCGATGGCCCCCCAGACAGGGGGGATCGAGCAGTACTTC
TRBV30	TRBJ1-6	-	-	CAWREEGNYNSPLHF	TGTGCCTGGAGGGAGGAAGGGAATTATAATTCACCCCTCCACTTT
TRBV12-3/TRBV12-4	TRBJ2-3	-	-	CASSFSVSTDTQYF	TGTGCCAGCAGTTTTAGTGTTTCCACAGATACGCAGTATTTT